This is a list of T cell receptor beta chains from one sample in a study of cytomegalovirus exposure and HLA in healthy donors. The protocol was immunoSEQ multiplex PCR, while the TCRdb copy is restricted to in-frame clones and leaves out a portion. The table includes tens of thousands of clones, over 60% detected once. The sequenced material came from PBMCs. The receptor source for this set is a woman between 40 and 55 years old in good health and CMV-seropositive. The CDR3 runs from the conserved cysteine through the conserved F or W. Fields, in order: clone size, V gene, J gene, D gene, CDR3 protein, CDR3 DNA. The D gene is left open where the match is weak. Clone size, where shown, is once, few, many, or a class for clones that have expanded.

clone_size: .
v_call: TRBV18
j_call: TRBJ1-6
d_call: .
cdr3_aa: CASSPRTGLNNSPLHF
cdr3_nt: TGTGCCAGCTCACCACGTACAGGGCTAAATAATTCACCCCTCCACTTT

clone_size: .
v_call: TRBV5-1
j_call: TRBJ2-3
d_call: .
cdr3_aa: CASSLAGGLIDTQYF
cdr3_nt: TGCGCCAGCAGCTTGGCCGGGGGGCTAATAGATACGCAGTATTTT

clone_size: .
v_call: TRBV5-6
j_call: TRBJ2-2
d_call: .
cdr3_aa: CASSLDFGGELFF
cdr3_nt: TGTGCCAGCAGCCTGGACTTTGGTGGGGAGCTGTTTTTT

clone_size: .
v_call: TRBV11-2
j_call: TRBJ2-7
d_call: TRBD2
cdr3_aa: CASSFTSGSHEQYF
cdr3_nt: TGTGCCAGCAGCTTCACTAGCGGGAGCCACGAGCAGTACTTC

clone_size: once
v_call: TRBV9
j_call: TRBJ1-2
d_call: TRBD1
cdr3_aa: CASSPGQGNYGYTF
cdr3_nt: TGTGCCAGCAGCCCCGGACAGGGGAACTATGGCTACACCTTC

clone_size: .
v_call: TRBV7-2
j_call: TRBJ2-7
d_call: .
cdr3_aa: CASSLGGLPEQYF
cdr3_nt: TGTGCCAGCAGCTTAGGAGGACTCCCCGAGCAGTACTTC

clone_size: .
v_call: TRBV28
j_call: TRBJ2-5
d_call: .
cdr3_aa: CASLKAEGWETQYF
cdr3_nt: TGTGCCAGCCTTAAAGCGGAGGGCTGGGAGACCCAGTACTTC

clone_size: .
v_call: TRBV5-1
j_call: TRBJ1-4
d_call: .
cdr3_aa: CASSPAGEKLFF
cdr3_nt: TGCGCCAGCAGCCCGGCCGGGGAAAAACTGTTTTTT

clone_size: .
v_call: TRBV9
j_call: TRBJ1-3
d_call: .
cdr3_aa: CASSVGVALSGNTIYF
cdr3_nt: TGTGCCAGCAGCGTAGGGGTAGCTCTCTCTGGAAACACCATATATTTT

clone_size: few
v_call: TRBV6-5
j_call: TRBJ2-2
d_call: .
cdr3_aa: CAIRRGSANTGELFF
cdr3_nt: TGTGCCATCAGGAGAGGGTCTGCGAACACCGGGGAGCTGTTTTTT

clone_size: .
v_call: TRBV6-5
j_call: TRBJ2-5
d_call: .
cdr3_aa: CASSADRSTGTQYF
cdr3_nt: TGTGCCAGCAGTGCGGATCGATCTACAGGGACCCAGTACTTC

clone_size: .
v_call: TRBV7-2
j_call: TRBJ2-3
d_call: .
cdr3_aa: CASSLVASTDTQYF
cdr3_nt: TGTGCCAGCAGCTTAGTGGCTAGCACAGATACGCAGTATTTT

clone_size: once
v_call: TRBV29-1
j_call: TRBJ2-1
d_call: .
cdr3_aa: CSVRAIFPIPEQFF
cdr3_nt: TGCAGCGTTCGTGCCATATTTCCTATACCTGAGCAGTTCTTC

clone_size: .
v_call: TRBV4-3
j_call: TRBJ1-3
d_call: .
cdr3_aa: CASSQDARTAGNTIYF
cdr3_nt: TGCGCCAGCAGCCAAGACGCGCGGACAGCTGGAAACACCATATATTTT

clone_size: few
v_call: TRBV7-2
j_call: TRBJ1-6
d_call: TRBD1
cdr3_aa: CASSLKGADSPLHF
cdr3_nt: TGTGCCAGCAGCCTTAAGGGGGCTGATTCACCCCTCCACTTT

clone_size: .
v_call: TRBV5-1
j_call: TRBJ1-1
d_call: .
cdr3_aa: CASSLNWGRNTEAFF
cdr3_nt: TGCGCCAGCAGCTTGAATTGGGGGCGGAACACTGAAGCTTTCTTT

clone_size: .
v_call: TRBV30
j_call: TRBJ1-2
d_call: TRBD1
cdr3_aa: CAWGQGNNYGYTF
cdr3_nt: TGTGCCTGGGGACAGGGAAATAACTATGGCTACACCTTC

clone_size: .
v_call: TRBV28
j_call: TRBJ1-1
d_call: .
cdr3_aa: CASSLSGGSTEAFF
cdr3_nt: TGTGCCAGCAGTTTATCGGGGGGTAGCACTGAAGCTTTCTTT

clone_size: .
v_call: TRBV19
j_call: TRBJ1-1
d_call: .
cdr3_aa: CASRAGFWDEAFF
cdr3_nt: TGTGCCAGTAGAGCAGGGTTCTGGGATGAAGCTTTCTTT

clone_size: .
v_call: TRBV9
j_call: TRBJ2-5
d_call: .
cdr3_aa: CASSAYQETQYF
cdr3_nt: TGTGCCAGCAGCGCGTACCAAGAGACCCAGTACTTC

clone_size: .
v_call: TRBV7-8
j_call: TRBJ2-7
d_call: .
cdr3_aa: CASSYRSEQYF
cdr3_nt: TGTGCCAGCAGCTACCGGTCCGAGCAGTACTTC

clone_size: .
v_call: TRBV5-6
j_call: TRBJ2-7
d_call: TRBD1
cdr3_aa: CASSAPGQGVRLGEYEQYF
cdr3_nt: TGTGCCAGCAGCGCGCCGGGACAGGGGGTTAGATTAGGGGAGTACGAGCAGTACTTC

clone_size: .
v_call: TRBV5-4
j_call: TRBJ2-7
d_call: TRBD1
cdr3_aa: CASSTDRGRTYEQYF
cdr3_nt: TGTGCCAGCAGCACTGACAGGGGACGAACGTACGAGCAGTACTTC

clone_size: once
v_call: TRBV4-1
j_call: TRBJ2-3
d_call: .
cdr3_aa: CASSQEFGGGPIDTQYF
cdr3_nt: TGCGCCAGCAGCCAAGAATTTGGGGGGGGGCCGATTGATACGCAGTATTTT

clone_size: .
v_call: TRBV5-6
j_call: TRBJ2-3
d_call: .
cdr3_aa: CASSLKGEDTQYF
cdr3_nt: TGTGCCAGCAGCTTGAAAGGGGAAGATACGCAGTATTTT

clone_size: .
v_call: TRBV10-3
j_call: TRBJ1-5
d_call: .
cdr3_aa: CAISAAGFYSNQPQHF
cdr3_nt: TGTGCCATCAGTGCTGCAGGGTTTTATAGCAATCAGCCCCAGCATTTT

clone_size: few
v_call: TRBV7-2
j_call: TRBJ1-1
d_call: .
cdr3_aa: CASSLPGISEAFF
cdr3_nt: TGTGCCAGCAGCCTCCCAGGGATCTCTGAAGCTTTCTTT

clone_size: .
v_call: TRBV6-1
j_call: TRBJ2-5
d_call: TRBD1
cdr3_aa: CASTRNRGGWETQYF
cdr3_nt: TGTGCCAGCACCCGCAACAGGGGCGGGTGGGAGACCCAGTACTTC

clone_size: .
v_call: TRBV29-1
j_call: TRBJ2-5
d_call: .
cdr3_aa: CSVEDLGQNFQETQYF
cdr3_nt: TGCAGCGTTGAAGACCTAGGACAGAACTTTCAAGAGACCCAGTACTTC

clone_size: .
v_call: TRBV28
j_call: TRBJ1-4
d_call: TRBD1
cdr3_aa: CASRPPGQGDGKLFF
cdr3_nt: TGTGCCAGCAGACCTCCGGGACAGGGGGACGGAAAACTGTTTTTT

clone_size: once
v_call: TRBV5-6
j_call: TRBJ1-3
d_call: .
cdr3_aa: CASSPYVGNTIYF
cdr3_nt: TGTGCCAGCAGCCCTTATGTTGGAAACACCATATATTTT

clone_size: .
v_call: TRBV9
j_call: TRBJ2-5
d_call: .
cdr3_aa: CASSLGGQGSETQYF
cdr3_nt: TGTGCCAGCAGCCTCGGCGGTCAGGGATCGGAGACCCAGTACTTC

clone_size: .
v_call: TRBV29-1
j_call: TRBJ2-1
d_call: .
cdr3_aa: CSVEDLYRSVDEQFF
cdr3_nt: TGCAGCGTTGAAGATCTTTACAGATCGGTTGATGAGCAGTTCTTC

clone_size: .
v_call: TRBV6-1
j_call: TRBJ2-1
d_call: TRBD2
cdr3_aa: CASSEAGTRGYNEQFF
cdr3_nt: TGTGCCAGCAGTGAAGCAGGGACTAGGGGATACAATGAGCAGTTCTTC

clone_size: .
v_call: TRBV5-6
j_call: TRBJ1-5
d_call: .
cdr3_aa: CASSSFYQGASNQPQHF
cdr3_nt: TGTGCCAGCAGCTCGTTTTATCAGGGTGCGAGCAATCAGCCCCAGCATTTT

clone_size: .
v_call: TRBV5-1
j_call: TRBJ1-1
d_call: .
cdr3_aa: CASSLAILVQGLNTEAFF
cdr3_nt: TGCGCCAGCAGCTTGGCCATTCTCGTTCAGGGTTTGAACACTGAAGCTTTCTTT

clone_size: .
v_call: TRBV7-9
j_call: TRBJ2-4
d_call: TRBD1
cdr3_aa: CASTTDPGQGGIVQYF
cdr3_nt: TGTGCCAGCACCACGGACCCGGGACAGGGGGGAATTGTGCAGTACTTC

clone_size: .
v_call: TRBV6-6
j_call: TRBJ1-5
d_call: .
cdr3_aa: CASSYTPSGVGQPQHF
cdr3_nt: TGTGCCAGCAGTTACACGCCTTCGGGGGTTGGTCAGCCCCAGCATTTT

clone_size: .
v_call: TRBV7-7
j_call: TRBJ2-2
d_call: .
cdr3_aa: CASSFRTGLNTGELFF
cdr3_nt: TGTGCCAGCAGCTTTCGTACAGGGTTGAACACCGGGGAGCTGTTTTTT

clone_size: few
v_call: TRBV10-1
j_call: TRBJ1-1
d_call: .
cdr3_aa: CASSSGADTEAFF
cdr3_nt: TGCGCCAGCAGCTCCGGTGCCGACACTGAAGCTTTCTTT

clone_size: .
v_call: TRBV11-2
j_call: TRBJ2-7
d_call: .
cdr3_aa: CASSLMGQGGYEQYF
cdr3_nt: TGTGCCAGCAGCTTGATGGGGCAGGGGGGCTACGAGCAGTACTTC

clone_size: .
v_call: TRBV7-2
j_call: TRBJ2-7
d_call: .
cdr3_aa: CASSLRRNYEQYF
cdr3_nt: TGTGCCAGCAGCTTACGGAGGAACTACGAGCAGTACTTC

clone_size: .
v_call: TRBV7-3
j_call: TRBJ1-1
d_call: .
cdr3_aa: CASSLSPGGGTEAFF
cdr3_nt: TGTGCCAGCAGTCTGTCCCCGGGGGGTGGCACTGAAGCTTTCTTT

clone_size: .
v_call: TRBV11-2
j_call: TRBJ1-4
d_call: .
cdr3_aa: CASSLAGGREKLFF
cdr3_nt: TGTGCCAGCAGCTTAGCTGGAGGGCGGGAAAAACTGTTTTTT

clone_size: .
v_call: TRBV27
j_call: TRBJ2-7
d_call: TRBD1
cdr3_aa: CASSPTGASYEQYF
cdr3_nt: TGTGCCAGCAGCCCGACAGGGGCCAGTTACGAGCAGTACTTC

clone_size: .
v_call: TRBV27
j_call: TRBJ2-7
d_call: TRBD2
cdr3_aa: CASSRLAGVIDEQYF
cdr3_nt: TGTGCCAGCAGCCGGCTAGCGGGGGTTATAGACGAGCAGTACTTC